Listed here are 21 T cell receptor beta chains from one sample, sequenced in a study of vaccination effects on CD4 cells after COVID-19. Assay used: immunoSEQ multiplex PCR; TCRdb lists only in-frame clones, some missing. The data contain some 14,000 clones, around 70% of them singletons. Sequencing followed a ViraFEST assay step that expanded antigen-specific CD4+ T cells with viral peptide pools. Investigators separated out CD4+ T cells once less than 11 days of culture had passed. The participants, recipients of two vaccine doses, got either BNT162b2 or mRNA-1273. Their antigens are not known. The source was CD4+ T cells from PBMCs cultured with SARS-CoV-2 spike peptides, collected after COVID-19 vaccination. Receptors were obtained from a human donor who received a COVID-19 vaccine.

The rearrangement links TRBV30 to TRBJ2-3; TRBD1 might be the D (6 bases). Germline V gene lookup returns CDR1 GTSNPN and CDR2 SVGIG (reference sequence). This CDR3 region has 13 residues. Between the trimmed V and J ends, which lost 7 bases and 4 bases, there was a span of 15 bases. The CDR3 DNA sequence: TGTGCCTCCACAGGGACATCCGCAGATACGCAGTATTTT. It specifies CASTGTSADTQYF.

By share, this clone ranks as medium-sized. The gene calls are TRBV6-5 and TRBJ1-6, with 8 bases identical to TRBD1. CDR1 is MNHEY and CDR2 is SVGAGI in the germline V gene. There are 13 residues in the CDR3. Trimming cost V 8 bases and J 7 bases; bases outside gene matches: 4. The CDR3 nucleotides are TGTGCCAGCGGGACAGGATGGAATTCACCCCTCCACTTT. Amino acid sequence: CASGTGWNSPLHF.

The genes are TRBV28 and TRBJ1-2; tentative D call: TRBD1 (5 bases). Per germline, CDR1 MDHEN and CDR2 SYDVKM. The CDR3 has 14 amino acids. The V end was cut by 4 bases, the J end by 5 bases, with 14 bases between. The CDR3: CASSSWDSGYGYTF. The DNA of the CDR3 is TGTGCCAGCAGTTCCTGGGACTCCGGGTATGGCTACACCTTC.

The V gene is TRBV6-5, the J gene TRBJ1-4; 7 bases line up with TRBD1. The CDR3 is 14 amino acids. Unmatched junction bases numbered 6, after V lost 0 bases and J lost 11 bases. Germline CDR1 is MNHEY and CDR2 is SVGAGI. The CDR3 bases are TGTGCCAGCAGTTACTCGACAGGGAGGGGGAAACTGTTTTTT. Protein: CASSYSTGRGKLFF.

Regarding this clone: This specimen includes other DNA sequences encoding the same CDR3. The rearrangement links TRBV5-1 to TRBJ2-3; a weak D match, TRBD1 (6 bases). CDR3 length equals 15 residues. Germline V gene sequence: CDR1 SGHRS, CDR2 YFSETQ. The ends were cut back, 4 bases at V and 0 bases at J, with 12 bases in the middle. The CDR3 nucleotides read TGCGCCAGCAGCCCTGGACAGCCTAGCACAGATACGCAGTATTTT. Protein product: CASSPGQPSTDTQYF.

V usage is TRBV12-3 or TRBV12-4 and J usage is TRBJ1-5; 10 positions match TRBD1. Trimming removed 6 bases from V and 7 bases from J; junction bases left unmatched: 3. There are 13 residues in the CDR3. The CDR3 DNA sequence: TGTGCCAGCAGGGGGACAGGGGCGCAGCCCCAGCATTTT. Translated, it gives CASRGTGAQPQHF.

The CDR3 here is CASSTPTWIGQPQHF. CDR3 DNA: TGTGCCAGTAGTACCCCTACCTGGATTGGTCAGCCCCAGCATTTT. The genes are TRBV19 and TRBJ1-5; D ambiguous. V was cut by 4 bases and J by 6 bases, with 16 bases left in between. The germline V gene encodes CDR1 LNHDA and CDR2 SQIVND (reference sequence). The CDR3 is 15 residues long.

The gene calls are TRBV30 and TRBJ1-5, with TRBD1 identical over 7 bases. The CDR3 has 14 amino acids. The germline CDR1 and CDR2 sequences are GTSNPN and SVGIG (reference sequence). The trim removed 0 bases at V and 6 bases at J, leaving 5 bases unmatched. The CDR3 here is CAWSVKGGFQPQHF. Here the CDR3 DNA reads TGTGCCTGGAGTGTAAAAGGGGGCTTTCAGCCCCAGCATTTT.

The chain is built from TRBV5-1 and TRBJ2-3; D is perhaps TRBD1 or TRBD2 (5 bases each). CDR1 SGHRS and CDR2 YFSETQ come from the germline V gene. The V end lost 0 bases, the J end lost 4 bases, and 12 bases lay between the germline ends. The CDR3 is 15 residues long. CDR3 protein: CASSLGGKGADTQYF. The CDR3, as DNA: TGCGCCAGCAGCTTGGGGGGGAAAGGCGCAGATACGCAGTATTTT.

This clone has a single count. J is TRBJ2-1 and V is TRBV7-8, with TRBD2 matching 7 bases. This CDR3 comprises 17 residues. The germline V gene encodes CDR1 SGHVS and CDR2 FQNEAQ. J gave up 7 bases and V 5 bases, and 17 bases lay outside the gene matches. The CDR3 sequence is CASSAGRWAGVFNEQFF. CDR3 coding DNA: TGTGCCAGCAGCGCAGGCCGGTGGGCGGGAGTCTTTAATGAGCAGTTCTTC.

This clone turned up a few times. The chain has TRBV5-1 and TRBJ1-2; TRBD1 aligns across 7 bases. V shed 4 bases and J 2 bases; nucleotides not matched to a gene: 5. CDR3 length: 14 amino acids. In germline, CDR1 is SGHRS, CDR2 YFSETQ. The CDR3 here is CASSREGQNYGYTF. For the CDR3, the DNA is TGCGCCAGCAGCCGCGAGGGACAGAACTATGGCTACACCTTC.

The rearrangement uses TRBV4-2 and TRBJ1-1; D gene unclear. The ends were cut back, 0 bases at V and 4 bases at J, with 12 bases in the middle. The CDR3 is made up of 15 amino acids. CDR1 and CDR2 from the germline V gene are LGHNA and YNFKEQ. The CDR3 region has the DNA TGTGCCAGCAGCCAAGACAGGTTACCGGGCACTGAAGCTTTCTTT. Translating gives CASSQDRLPGTEAFF.

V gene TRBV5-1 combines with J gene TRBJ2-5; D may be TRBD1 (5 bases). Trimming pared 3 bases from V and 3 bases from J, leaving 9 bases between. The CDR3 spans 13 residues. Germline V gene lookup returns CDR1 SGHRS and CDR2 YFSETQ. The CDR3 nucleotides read TGCGCCAGCAGCTGGGGCGGCAAAGAGACCCAGTACTTC. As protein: CASSWGGKETQYF.

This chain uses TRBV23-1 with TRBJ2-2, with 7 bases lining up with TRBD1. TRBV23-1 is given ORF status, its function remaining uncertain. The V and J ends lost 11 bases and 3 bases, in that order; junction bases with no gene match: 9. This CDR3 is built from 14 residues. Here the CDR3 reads CAGETGYYTGELFF. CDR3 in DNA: TGCGCCGGAGAGACAGGGTACTACACCGGGGAGCTGTTTTTT.

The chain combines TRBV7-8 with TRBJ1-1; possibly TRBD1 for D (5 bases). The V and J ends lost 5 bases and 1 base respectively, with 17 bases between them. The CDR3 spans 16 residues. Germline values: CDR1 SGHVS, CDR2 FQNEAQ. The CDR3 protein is CASSIQPGTRNTEAFF. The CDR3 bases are TGTGCCAGCAGCATCCAACCGGGGACCCGGAACACTGAAGCTTTCTTT.

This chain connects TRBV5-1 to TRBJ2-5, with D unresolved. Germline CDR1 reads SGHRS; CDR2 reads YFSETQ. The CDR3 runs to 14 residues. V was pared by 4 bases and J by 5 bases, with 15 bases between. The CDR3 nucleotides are TGCGCCAGCAGCCCCGTGGGAAGTAGTGAGACCCAGTACTTC. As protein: CASSPVGSSETQYF. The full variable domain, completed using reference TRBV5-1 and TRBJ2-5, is KAGVTQTPRYLIKTRGQQVTLSCSPISGHRSVSWYQQTPGQGLQFLFEYFSETQRNKGNFPGRFSGRQFSNSRSEMNVSTLELGDSALYLCASSPVGSSETQYFGPGTRLLVL.

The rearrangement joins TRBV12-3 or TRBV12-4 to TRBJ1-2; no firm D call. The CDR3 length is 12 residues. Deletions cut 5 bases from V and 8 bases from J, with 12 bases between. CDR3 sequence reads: CASSNLGGGYTF. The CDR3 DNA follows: TGTGCCAGCAGTAACCTAGGAGGCGGCTACACCTTC.

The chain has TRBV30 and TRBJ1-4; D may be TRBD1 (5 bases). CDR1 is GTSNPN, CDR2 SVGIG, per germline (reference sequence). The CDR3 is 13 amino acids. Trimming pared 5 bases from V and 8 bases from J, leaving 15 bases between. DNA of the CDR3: TGTGCCTGGGCCTCCGGGGGGAGAGAAAAACTGTTTTTT. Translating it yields CAWASGGREKLFF.

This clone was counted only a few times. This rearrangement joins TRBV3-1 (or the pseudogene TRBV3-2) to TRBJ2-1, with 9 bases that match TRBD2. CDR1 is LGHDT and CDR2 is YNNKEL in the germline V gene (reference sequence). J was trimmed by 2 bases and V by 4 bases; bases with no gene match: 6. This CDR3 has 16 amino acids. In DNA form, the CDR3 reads TGTGCCAGCAGCCTCAGCCCTAGCGGGACCTACAATGAGCAGTTCTTC. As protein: CASSLSPSGTYNEQFF.

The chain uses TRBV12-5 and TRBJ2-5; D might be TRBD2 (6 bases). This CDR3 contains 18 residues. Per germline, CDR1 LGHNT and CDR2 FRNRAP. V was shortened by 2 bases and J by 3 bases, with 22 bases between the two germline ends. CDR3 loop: CASGLLAWYDEAEETQYF. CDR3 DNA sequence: TGTGCTAGTGGTTTGCTAGCGTGGTACGATGAGGCGGAAGAGACCCAGTACTTC. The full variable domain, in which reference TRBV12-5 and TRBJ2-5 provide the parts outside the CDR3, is DARVTQTPRHKVTEMGQEVTMRCQPILGHNTVFWYRQTMMQGLELLAYFRNRAPLDDSGMPKDRFSAEMPDATLATLKIQPSEPRDSAVYFCASGLLAWYDEAEETQYFGPGTRLLVL.

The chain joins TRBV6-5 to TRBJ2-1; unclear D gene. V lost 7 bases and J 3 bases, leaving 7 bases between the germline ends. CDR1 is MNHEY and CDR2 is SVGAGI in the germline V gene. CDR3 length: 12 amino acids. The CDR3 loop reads CASKANYNEQFF. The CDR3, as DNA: TGTGCCAGCAAAGCCAACTACAATGAGCAGTTCTTC.